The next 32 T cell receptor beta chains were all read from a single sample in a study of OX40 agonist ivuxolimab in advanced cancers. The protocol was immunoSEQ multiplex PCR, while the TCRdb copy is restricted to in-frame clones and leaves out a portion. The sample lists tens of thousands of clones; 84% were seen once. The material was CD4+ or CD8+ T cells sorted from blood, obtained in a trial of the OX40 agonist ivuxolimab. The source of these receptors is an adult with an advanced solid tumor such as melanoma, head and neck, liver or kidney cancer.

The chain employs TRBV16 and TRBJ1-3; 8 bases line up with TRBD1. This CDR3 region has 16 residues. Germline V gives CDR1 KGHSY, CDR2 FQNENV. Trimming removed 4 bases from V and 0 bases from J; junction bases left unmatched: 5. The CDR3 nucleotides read TGTGCCAGCAGCCCTGGACAGGGTGGCTCTGGAAACACCATATATTTT. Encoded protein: CASSPGQGGSGNTIYF.

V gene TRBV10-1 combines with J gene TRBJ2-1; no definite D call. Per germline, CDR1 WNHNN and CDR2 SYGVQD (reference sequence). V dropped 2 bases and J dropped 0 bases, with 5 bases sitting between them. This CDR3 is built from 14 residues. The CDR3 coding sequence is TGCGCCAGCAGTGAGGATTCCTCCTACAATGAGCAGTTCTTC. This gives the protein CASSEDSSYNEQFF.

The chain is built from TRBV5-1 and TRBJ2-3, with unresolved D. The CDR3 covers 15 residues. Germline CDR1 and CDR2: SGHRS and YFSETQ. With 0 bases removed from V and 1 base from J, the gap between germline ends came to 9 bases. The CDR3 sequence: CASSLAPIGTDTQYF. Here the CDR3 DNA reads TGCGCCAGCAGCTTGGCCCCGATTGGCACAGATACGCAGTATTTT.

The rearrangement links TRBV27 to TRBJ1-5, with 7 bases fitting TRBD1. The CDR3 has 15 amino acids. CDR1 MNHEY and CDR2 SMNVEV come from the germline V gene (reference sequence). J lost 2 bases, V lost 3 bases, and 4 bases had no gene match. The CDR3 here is CASSLVGGRNQPQHF. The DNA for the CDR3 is TGTGCCAGCAGTTTGGTAGGGGGCCGCAATCAGCCCCAGCATTTT.

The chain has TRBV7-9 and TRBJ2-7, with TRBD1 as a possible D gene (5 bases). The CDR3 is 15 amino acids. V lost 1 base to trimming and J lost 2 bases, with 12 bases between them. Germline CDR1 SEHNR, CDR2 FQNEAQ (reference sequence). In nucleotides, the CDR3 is TGTGCCAGCAGCTTAGAGCGACAGAATCCCTACGAGCAGTACTTC. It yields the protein CASSLERQNPYEQYF. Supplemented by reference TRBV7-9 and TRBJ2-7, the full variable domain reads DTGVSQNPRHKITKRGQNVTFRCDPISEHNRLYWYRQTLGQGPEFLTYFQNEAQLEKSRLLSDRFSAERPKGSFSTLEIQRTEQGDSAMYLCASSLERQNPYEQYFGPGTRLTVT.

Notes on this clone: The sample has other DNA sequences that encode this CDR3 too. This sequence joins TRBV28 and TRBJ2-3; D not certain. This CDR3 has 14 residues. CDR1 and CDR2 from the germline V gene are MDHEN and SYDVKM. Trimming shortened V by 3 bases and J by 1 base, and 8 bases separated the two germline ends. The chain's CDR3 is CASSFVAGTDTQYF. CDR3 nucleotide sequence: TGTGCCAGCAGTTTTGTTGCGGGCACAGATACGCAGTATTTT.

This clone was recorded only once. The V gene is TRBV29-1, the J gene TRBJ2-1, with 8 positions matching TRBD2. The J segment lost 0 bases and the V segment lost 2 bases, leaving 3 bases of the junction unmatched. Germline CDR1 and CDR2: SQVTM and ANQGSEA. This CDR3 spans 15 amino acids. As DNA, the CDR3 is TGCAGCGTTGAAAGTAGCGGGGTCTCCTACAATGAGCAGTTCTTC. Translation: CSVESSGVSYNEQFF.

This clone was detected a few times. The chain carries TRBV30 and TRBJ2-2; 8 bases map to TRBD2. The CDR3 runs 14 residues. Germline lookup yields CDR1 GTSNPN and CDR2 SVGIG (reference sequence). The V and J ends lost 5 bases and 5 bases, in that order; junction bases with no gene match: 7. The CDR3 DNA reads TGTGCCTGGGGCCAGGGACTAGGGACCGGGGAGCTGTTTTTT. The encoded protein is CAWGQGLGTGELFF.

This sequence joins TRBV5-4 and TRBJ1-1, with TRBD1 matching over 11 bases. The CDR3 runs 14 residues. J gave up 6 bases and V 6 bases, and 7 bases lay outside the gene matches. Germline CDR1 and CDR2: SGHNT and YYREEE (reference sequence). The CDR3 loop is CASTPGQGAAEAFF. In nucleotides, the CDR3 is TGTGCCAGCACCCCAGGACAGGGGGCCGCTGAAGCTTTCTTT.

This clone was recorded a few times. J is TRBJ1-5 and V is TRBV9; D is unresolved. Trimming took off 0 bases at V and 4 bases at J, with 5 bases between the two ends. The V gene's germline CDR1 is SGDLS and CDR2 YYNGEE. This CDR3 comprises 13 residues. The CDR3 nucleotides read TGTGCCAGCAGCGTAGACAGAAATCAGCCCCAGCATTTT. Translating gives CASSVDRNQPQHF.

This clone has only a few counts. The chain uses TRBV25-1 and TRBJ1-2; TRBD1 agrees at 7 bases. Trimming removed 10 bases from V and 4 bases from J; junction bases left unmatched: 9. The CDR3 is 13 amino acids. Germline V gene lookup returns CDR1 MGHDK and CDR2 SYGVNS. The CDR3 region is CATRTRDSYGYTF. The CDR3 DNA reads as TGTGCCACCAGAACGCGGGACAGCTATGGCTACACCTTC.

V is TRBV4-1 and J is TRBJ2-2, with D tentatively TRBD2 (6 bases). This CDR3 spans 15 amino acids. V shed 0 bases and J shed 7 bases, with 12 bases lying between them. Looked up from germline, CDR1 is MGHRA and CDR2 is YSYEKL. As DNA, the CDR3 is TGCGCCAGCAGCCAAGATGGCTTGGGAGGCGGGGAGCTGTTTTTT. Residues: CASSQDGLGGGELFF.

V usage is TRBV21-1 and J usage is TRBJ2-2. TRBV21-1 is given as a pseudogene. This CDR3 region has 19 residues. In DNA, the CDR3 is TGTGCCAGCAGAGCCCCTGTCCGACGACAGCTCGGGGTCACCGGGGAGCTGTTTTTT. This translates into CASRAPVRRQLGVTGELFF.

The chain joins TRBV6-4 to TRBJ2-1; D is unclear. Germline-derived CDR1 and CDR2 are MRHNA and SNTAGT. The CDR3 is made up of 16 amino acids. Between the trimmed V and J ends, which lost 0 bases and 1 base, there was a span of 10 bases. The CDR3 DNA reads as TGTGCCAGCAGTGACTCGAAAACCGGATCCTACAATGAGCAGTTCTTC. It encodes CASSDSKTGSYNEQFF.

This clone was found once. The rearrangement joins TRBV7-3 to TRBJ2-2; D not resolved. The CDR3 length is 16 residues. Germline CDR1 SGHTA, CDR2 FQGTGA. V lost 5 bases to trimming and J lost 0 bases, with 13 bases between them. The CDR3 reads CASSADPYANTGELFF. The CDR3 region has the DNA TGTGCCAGCAGCGCTGACCCGTATGCGAACACCGGGGAGCTGTTTTTT. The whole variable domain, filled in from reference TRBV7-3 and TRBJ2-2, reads GAGVSQTPSNKVTEKGKYVELRCDPISGHTALYWYRQSLGQGPEFLIYFQGTGAADDSGLPNDRFFAVRPEGSVSTLKIQRTERGDSAVYLCASSADPYANTGELFFGEGSRLTVL.

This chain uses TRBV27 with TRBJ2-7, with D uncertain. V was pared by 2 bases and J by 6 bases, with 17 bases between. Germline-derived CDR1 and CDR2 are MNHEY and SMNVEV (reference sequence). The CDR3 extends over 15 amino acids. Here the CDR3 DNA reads TGTGCCAGCAGTTTAGGCCCGGTCTTCATGGGCGAGCAGTACTTC. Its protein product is CASSLGPVFMGEQYF.

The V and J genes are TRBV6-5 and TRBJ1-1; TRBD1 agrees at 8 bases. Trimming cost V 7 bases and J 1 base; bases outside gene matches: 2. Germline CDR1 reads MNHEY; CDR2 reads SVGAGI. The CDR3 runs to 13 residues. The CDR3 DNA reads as TGTGCCAGCAAACAGGGGGGGAACACTGAAGCTTTCTTT. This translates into CASKQGGNTEAFF.

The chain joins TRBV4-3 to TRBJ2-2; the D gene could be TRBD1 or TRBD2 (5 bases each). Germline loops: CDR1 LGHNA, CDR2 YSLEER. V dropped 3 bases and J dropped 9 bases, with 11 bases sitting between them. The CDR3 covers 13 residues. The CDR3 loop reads CASSHGTGRELFF. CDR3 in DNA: TGCGCCAGCAGCCATGGGACGGGCAGGGAGCTGTTTTTT.

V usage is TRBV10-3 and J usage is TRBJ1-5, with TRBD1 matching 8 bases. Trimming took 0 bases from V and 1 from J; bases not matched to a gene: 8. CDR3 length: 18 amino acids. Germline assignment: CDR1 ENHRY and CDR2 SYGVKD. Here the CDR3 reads CAISESRTGWTSNQPQHF. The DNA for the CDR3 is TGTGCCATCAGTGAGTCGAGGACAGGGTGGACAAGCAATCAGCCCCAGCATTTT.

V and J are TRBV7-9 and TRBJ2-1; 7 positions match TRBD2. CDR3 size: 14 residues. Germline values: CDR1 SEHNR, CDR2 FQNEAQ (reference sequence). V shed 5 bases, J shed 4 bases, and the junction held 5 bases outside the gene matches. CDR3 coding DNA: TGTGCCAGCAGCCGACTAGCCGCGTACAATGAGCAGTTCTTC. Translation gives CASSRLAAYNEQFF. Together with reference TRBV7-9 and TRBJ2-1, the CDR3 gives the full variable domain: DTGVSQNPRHKITKRGQNVTFRCDPISEHNRLYWYRQTLGQGPEFLTYFQNEAQLEKSRLLSDRFSAERPKGSFSTLEIQRTEQGDSAMYLCASSRLAAYNEQFFGPGTRLTVL.

The CDR3 nucleotides are TGTGCCGTCTCTTTGGGGTTGGCAGGGGGCAATCAGCCCCAGCATTTT. Its translation is CAVSLGLAGGNQPQHF. The chain uses TRBV19 and TRBJ1-5; a weak D match, TRBD1 (6 bases). CDR1 LNHDA and CDR2 SQIVND come from the germline V gene (reference sequence). The CDR3 length is 16 residues. The ends were cut back, 11 bases at V and 2 bases at J, with 22 bases in the middle.

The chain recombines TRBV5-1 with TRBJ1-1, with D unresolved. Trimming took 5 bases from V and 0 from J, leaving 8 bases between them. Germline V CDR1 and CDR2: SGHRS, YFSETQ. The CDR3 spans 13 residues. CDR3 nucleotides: TGCGCCAGCAGACCGGACTTGAACACTGAAGCTTTCTTT. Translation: CASRPDLNTEAFF.

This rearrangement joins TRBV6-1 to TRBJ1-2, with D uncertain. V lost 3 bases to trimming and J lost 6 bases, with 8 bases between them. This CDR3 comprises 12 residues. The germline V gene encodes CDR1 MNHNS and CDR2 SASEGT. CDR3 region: CASSDLEDGYTF. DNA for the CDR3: TGTGCCAGCAGTGATCTCGAGGATGGCTACACCTTC.

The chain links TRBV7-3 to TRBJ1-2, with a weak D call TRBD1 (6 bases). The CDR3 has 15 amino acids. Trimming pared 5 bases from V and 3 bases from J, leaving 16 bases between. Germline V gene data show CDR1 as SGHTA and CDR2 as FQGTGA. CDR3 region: CASSPTGISDYGYTF. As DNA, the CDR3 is TGTGCCAGCAGCCCAACAGGGATATCGGACTATGGCTACACCTTC.

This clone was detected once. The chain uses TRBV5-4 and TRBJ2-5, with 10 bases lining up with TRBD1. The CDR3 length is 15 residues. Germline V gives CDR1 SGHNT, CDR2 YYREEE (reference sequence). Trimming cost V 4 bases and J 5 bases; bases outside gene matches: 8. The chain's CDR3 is CASSIDRGRGETQYF. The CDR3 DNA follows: TGTGCCAGCAGCATTGACAGGGGGCGAGGGGAGACCCAGTACTTC.

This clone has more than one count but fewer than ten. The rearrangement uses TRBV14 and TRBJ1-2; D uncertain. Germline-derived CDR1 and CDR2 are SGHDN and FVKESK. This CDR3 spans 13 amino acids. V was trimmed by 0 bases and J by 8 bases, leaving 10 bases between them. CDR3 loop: CASSQEPGDGYTF. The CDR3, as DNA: TGTGCCAGCAGCCAAGAACCCGGCGACGGCTACACCTTC.

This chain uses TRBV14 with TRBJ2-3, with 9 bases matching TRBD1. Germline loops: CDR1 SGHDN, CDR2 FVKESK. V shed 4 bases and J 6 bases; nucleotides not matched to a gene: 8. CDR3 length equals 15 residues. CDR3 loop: CASSPTGGESDTQYF. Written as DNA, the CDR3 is TGTGCCAGCAGCCCAACAGGGGGCGAATCCGATACGCAGTATTTT.

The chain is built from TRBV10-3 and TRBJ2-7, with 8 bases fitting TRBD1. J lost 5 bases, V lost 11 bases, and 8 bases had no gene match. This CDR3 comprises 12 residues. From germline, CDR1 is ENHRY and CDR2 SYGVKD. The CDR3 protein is CAGGQGTNEQYF. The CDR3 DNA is TGTGCCGGCGGACAGGGTACGAACGAGCAGTACTTC.

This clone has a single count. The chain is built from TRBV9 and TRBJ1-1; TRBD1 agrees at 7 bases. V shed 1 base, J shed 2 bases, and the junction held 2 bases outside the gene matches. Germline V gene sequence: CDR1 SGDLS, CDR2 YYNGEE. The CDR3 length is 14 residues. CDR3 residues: CASSVRDSNTEAFF. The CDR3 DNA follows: TGTGCCAGCAGCGTAAGGGACAGCAACACTGAAGCTTTCTTT.

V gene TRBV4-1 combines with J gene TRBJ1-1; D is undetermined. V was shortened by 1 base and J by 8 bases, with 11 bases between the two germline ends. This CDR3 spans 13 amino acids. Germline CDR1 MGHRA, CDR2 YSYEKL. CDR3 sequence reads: CASSQGPRSEAFF. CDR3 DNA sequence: TGCGCCAGCAGCCAAGGGCCCAGATCGGAAGCTTTCTTT.

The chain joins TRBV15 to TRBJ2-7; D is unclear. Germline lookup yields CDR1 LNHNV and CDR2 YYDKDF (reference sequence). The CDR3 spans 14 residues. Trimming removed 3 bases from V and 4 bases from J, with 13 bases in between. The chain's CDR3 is CATSSTDLLYEQYF. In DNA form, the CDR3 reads TGTGCCACCAGCAGTACGGACCTCCTGTACGAGCAGTACTTC.

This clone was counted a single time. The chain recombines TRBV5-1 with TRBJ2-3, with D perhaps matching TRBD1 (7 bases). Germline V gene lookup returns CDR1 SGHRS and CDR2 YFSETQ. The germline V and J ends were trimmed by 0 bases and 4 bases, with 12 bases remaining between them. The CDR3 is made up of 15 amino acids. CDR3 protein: CASSLGQGDSDTQYF. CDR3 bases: TGCGCCAGCAGCTTGGGGCAGGGGGACTCAGATACGCAGTATTTT.